Detailed here is one T cell receptor (beta chain). What it binds is not known. These data originate in a study of cytomegalovirus exposure and HLA in healthy donors. 13 Jbeta primers and 60 Vbeta primers were used for the PCR. The protocol was immunoSEQ multiplex PCR, while the TCRdb copy is restricted to in-frame clones and leaves out a portion. This table has around 180,000 clones, approximately 86% appearing once. Germline CDR1 and CDR2: LNHDA and SQIVND (reference sequence). V lost 3 bases to trimming and J lost 5 bases, with 13 bases between them. This CDR3 has 14 amino acids. Every donor was a healthy person donating bone marrow. Study findings and constraints: In vitro experiments confirmed that a few CMV-associated chains were specific for CMV antigens.

The origin of this receptor is a woman aged 18-35 years in good health and CMV-seronegative. Source material: PBMCs. This chain links TRBV19 with TRBJ1-1; maybe TRBD1 (6 bases). Here the CDR3 reads CASSIGGGGTEAFF. The CDR3 bases are TGTGCCAGTAGTATCGGGGGGGGCGGGACTGAAGCTTTCTTT.